The 23 T cell receptor beta chains below come from one sample, sequenced in a study of post-analysis software for immune sequencing data. Study-level results: There were five or six TRBV segments more frequent in patients than controls, and TRBV5-6, TRBV5-1 and TRBV20-1 were among them.

Libraries were made from TCR beta cDNA, and they carried unique molecular identifiers. TCRdb reanalysed the PCR reads using MiXCR and keeps one entry per CDR3 protein. Of 750,000 to 950,000 distinct CDR3 sequences listed, roughly 50% were seen once; the top ten hold roughly 4.4%. These receptors' antigens are unknown. Source material: blood. These receptor sequences come from a girl between 5 and 17 years old with multiple sclerosis.

This clonotype appeared a few times. This rearrangement joins TRBV20-1 to TRBJ2-1; D unclear. This CDR3 contains 13 residues. The V gene's germline CDR1 is DFQATT and CDR2 SNEGSKA (reference sequence). V lost 5 bases and J 12 bases, leaving 20 bases between the germline ends. For the CDR3, the DNA is TGCAGTGCTTCGGGCTGGGCCCAGTTCGTGCAGTTCTTC. This gives the protein CSASGWAQFVQFF.

With respect to this clonotype: The limits of the CDR3 on the DNA are not certain, so only TCRdb's listed CDR3 is given. The chain recombines TRBV29-1 with TRBJ2-7; the table assigns TRBD1, which was not confirmed against the DNA. Inclusive of both ends, the CDR3 amounts to 18 amino acids. Germline assignment: CDR1 SQVTM and CDR2 ANQGSEA. The CDR3 loop reads CSVGYFGAGQGRSYEQYF.

The rearrangement links TRBV6-5 to TRBJ2-1; 15 positions match TRBD2. Germline trimming cut 0 bases from V and 7 bases from J; bases unmatched to any gene: 10. The CDR3 is 19 residues long. Germline-derived CDR1 and CDR2 are MNHEY and SVGAGI. CDR3 in amino acids: CASSYSGSPGLAGGNEQFF. The DNA for the CDR3 is TGTGCCAGCAGTTACTCGGGGAGCCCCGGACTAGCGGGAGGGAATGAGCAGTTCTTC.

This clonotype has only one observation. The V call is TRBV3-1, the J call TRBJ2-7; 11 bases line up with TRBD2. Trimming removed 4 bases from V and 3 bases from J; junction bases left unmatched: 5. CDR1 and CDR2 from the germline V gene are LGHDT and YNNKEL (reference sequence). This CDR3 is 15 amino acids long. The CDR3 is CASSLLSGGVYEQYF. CDR3 bases: TGTGCCAGCAGCCTACTTAGCGGGGGGGTCTACGAGCAGTACTTC.

This clonotype has a handful of counts. This sequence joins TRBV13 and TRBJ1-2; D perhaps matches TRBD1 (5 bases). CDR1 and CDR2 (germline): PRHDT, FYEKMQ (reference sequence). The V end was cut by 5 bases, the J end by 7 bases, with 17 bases between. This CDR3 spans 14 amino acids. CDR3 residues: CASSRHLSGGGYTF. In DNA, the CDR3 is TGTGCCAGCAGCCGACACCTCTCGGGGGGTGGCTACACCTTC.

The CDR3 nucleotides read TGTGCCAGCAGCTTGGGCCCGACGGGAAACTATGGCTACACCTTC. Translation gives CASSLGPTGNYGYTF. The chain recombines TRBV5-5 with TRBJ1-2; unclear D gene. The CDR3 is 15 residues long. Germline loops: CDR1 SGHKS, CDR2 YYEKEE (reference sequence). Trimming left V 0 bases short and J 2 bases short, with 11 bases between.

The gene calls are TRBV10-3 and TRBJ2-7, with D tentatively TRBD1 (5 bases). Trimming pared 3 bases from V and 2 bases from J, leaving 11 bases between. The germline V gene encodes CDR1 ENHRY and CDR2 SYGVKD. The CDR3 is 14 residues long. The CDR3 DNA follows: TGTGCCATCAGTGAAAGGCAGGGCCCCTACGAGCAGTACTTC. Residues: CAISERQGPYEQYF.

This chain joins TRBV21-1 and TRBJ2-7; TRBD2 reflects the table's D call only, with no check against the DNA. TRBV21-1 is a known pseudogene. This CDR3 is 15 amino acids long. The CDR3 protein is CASSKGELGPREQYF. Written as DNA, the CDR3 is TGTGCCAGCAGCAAGGGAGAGTTAGGGCCACGCGAGCAGTACTTC.

The J gene is TRBJ2-5, the V gene TRBV11-2; D is possibly TRBD2 (5 bases). This CDR3 is built from 10 residues. Germline-derived CDR1 and CDR2 are SGHAT and FQNNGV. Trimming removed 5 bases from V and 11 bases from J, with 9 bases in between. CDR3 in amino acids: CASSRGLQYF. CDR3 nucleotides: TGTGCCAGCAGCAGAGGACTGCAGTACTTC.

The rearrangement uses TRBV12-3 or TRBV12-4 and TRBJ2-3; 11 bases agree with TRBD1. This CDR3 is built from 17 residues. The junction had 5 bases not matched to a gene; V was cut back by 1 base and J by 2 bases. CDR3 bases: TGTGCCAGCAGTTTAGGGGGGGACAGGGGGAACACAGATACGCAGTATTTT. It encodes CASSLGGDRGNTDTQYF.

The V and J genes are TRBV3-1 and TRBJ2-7; 8 bases agree with TRBD2. This CDR3 is built from 16 residues. CDR1 is LGHDT, CDR2 YNNKEL, per germline (reference sequence). Trimming at V came to 4 bases and at J to 4 bases, leaving 12 bases not matched to a gene. The CDR3 DNA reads TGTGCCAGCAGCCCAACGTTAAGCGGGAGTAGGTACGAGCAGTACTTC. Encoded protein: CASSPTLSGSRYEQYF.

In nucleotides, the CDR3 is TGTGCCATCAGCAGGAGACAGGGGGCCTACAATGAGCAGTTCTTC. As protein: CAISRRQGAYNEQFF. The genes are TRBV10-3 and TRBJ2-1; TRBD1 agrees at 9 bases. Per germline, CDR1 ENHRY and CDR2 SYGVKD. The length of the CDR3 is 15 residues. The V segment lost 6 bases and the J segment 2 bases; nucleotides outside the gene matches: 5.

The CDR3 sequence: CAWSVGEGRRYTF. CDR3 nucleotides: TGTGCCTGGAGTGTAGGCGAGGGGAGGCGCTACACCTTC. The rearrangement links TRBV30 to TRBJ1-2; D might be TRBD1 (5 bases). The CDR3 contains 13 residues. Per germline, CDR1 GTSNPN and CDR2 SVGIG (reference sequence). The V gene lost 0 bases and the J gene lost 9 bases, with 14 bases spanning the gap.

This clonotype was detected only a few times. The chain has TRBV12-3 or TRBV12-4 and TRBJ1-1; D perhaps matches TRBD1 (5 bases). The CDR3 length is 12 residues. V lost 10 bases, J lost 1 base, and 10 bases lay in between. CDR3 loop: CAITDRNTEAFF. The CDR3 coding sequence is TGTGCCATCACCGACAGGAACACTGAAGCTTTCTTT.

V usage is TRBV29-1 and J usage is TRBJ2-5; 11 nucleotides line up with TRBD1. The CDR3 is made up of 16 amino acids. Trimming cost V 5 bases and J 11 bases; bases outside gene matches: 19. Germline V gene sequence: CDR1 SQVTM, CDR2 ANQGSEA. In DNA, the CDR3 is TGCAGCGTTCACAGGGACAGGGGGATCCTTAGCCACCAGCAGTACTTC. This translates into CSVHRDRGILSHQQYF.

The chain has TRBV12-3 or TRBV12-4 and TRBJ2-7, with D perhaps TRBD1 or TRBD2 (5 bases each). Trimming stripped 6 bases from V and 3 bases from J, with 15 bases between. The CDR3 extends over 14 amino acids. The CDR3 DNA reads TGTGCCAGCAGCAACGGGGCTGTTGGCTACGAGCAGTACTTC. It translates to CASSNGAVGYEQYF.

In its sample, this clonotype was seen a few times. CDR3 nucleotide sequence: TGCGCCAGCAGCCCGTTTAGCGGGAACTACGAGCAGTACTTC. Its protein product is CASSPFSGNYEQYF. The chain has TRBV5-1 and TRBJ2-7; 8 nucleotides line up with TRBD2. This CDR3 comprises 14 residues. CDR1 and CDR2 (germline): SGHRS, YFSETQ. Germline trimming cut 4 bases from V and 3 bases from J; bases unmatched to any gene: 6.

The chain joins TRBV12-3 or TRBV12-4 to TRBJ1-4; unclear D gene. Trimming left V 5 bases short and J 2 bases short, with 12 bases between. CDR3 length: 15 amino acids. CDR3 nucleotide sequence: TGTGCCAGCAGTCCTCAGCTCAGGACTAATGAAAAACTGTTTTTT. This encodes CASSPQLRTNEKLFF.

This clonotype has just a few counts. This rearrangement joins TRBV11-2 to TRBJ2-1; 8 nucleotides agree with TRBD2. The CDR3 totals 15 residues. From germline, CDR1 is SGHAT and CDR2 FQNNGV. The V segment lost 0 bases and the J segment 7 bases; nucleotides outside the gene matches: 5. The CDR3 is CASSLDAGGFNEQFF. Written as DNA, the CDR3 is TGTGCCAGCAGCTTAGATGCGGGGGGCTTTAATGAGCAGTTCTTC.

The CDR3 sequence is CASSLLTGQEQFF. CDR3 in DNA: TGCGCCAGCAGCTTGCTTACGGGACAGGAGCAGTTCTTC. The genes are TRBV5-1 and TRBJ2-1; 7 bases agree with TRBD1. The CDR3 covers 13 residues. The germline V gene encodes CDR1 SGHRS and CDR2 YFSETQ. Trimming took 1 base from V and 10 from J; bases not matched to a gene: 5.

A few counts support this clonotype. Mismatch with germline at one junction end may stem from a read error. V is TRBV7-2 and J is TRBJ2-5; 8 nucleotides agree with TRBD1. Germline-derived CDR1 and CDR2 are SGHTA and FQGNSA. The length of the CDR3 is 14 residues. The CDR3 nucleotides read TGTTCCAGCAGCCCACGGACAGGGAGAGAGACCCAGTACTTC. Residues: CSSSPRTGRETQYF.

The chain recombines TRBV5-5 with TRBJ2-7; 10 bases fit TRBD1. Per germline, CDR1 SGHKS and CDR2 YYEKEE (reference sequence). V was pared by 1 base and J by 6 bases, with 7 bases of the junction left unmatched. The CDR3 loop spans 15 amino acids. In DNA form, the CDR3 reads TGTGCCAGCAGCTTGTCCCCGGGACAGGGGAGCGAGCAGTACTTC. This sequence encodes CASSLSPGQGSEQYF.

This clonotype turned up a few times. The chain has TRBV20-1 and TRBJ2-4; D unclear. The J call may be mistaken, given a closer DNA end match to TRBJ2-7. Germline V CDR1 and CDR2: DFQATT, SNEGSKA (reference sequence). There are 13 residues in the CDR3. CDR3 amino acids: CSADGGSFAEQYF. CDR3 nucleotide sequence: TGCAGTGCGGATGGTGGCTCGTTTGCCGAGCAGTACTTC.